The T cell receptor (beta chain) under discussion was sequenced for a study of blood T cell repertoires in COVID-19 (dated by TCRdb to about 2020). About the study as a whole: The collaborator samples originated in the United States, Italy and Spain and spanned the acute and convalescent phases of COVID-19. The prospective study material was composed of cDNA or gDNA derived from T cells, B-cell-depleted T cells, or PBMCs. Subjects who had been exposed to COVID-19, were actively infected with it, or had recovered from it provided the deeply sampled blood TCRbeta repertoires that made up the dataset. A freely available public database, intended as a resource for researchers studying the immune response to SARS-CoV-2, is where the repertoires were released. Samples were obtained from the ongoing ImmuneRACE study (first 160 participants) and from over 1,000 subjects provided by 6 global collaborators. Nearly every sample came with metadata listing a de-identified subject ID, COVID-19 status, age in years and sex. Where available, HLA class I and class II types were obtained from metadata supplied by the sample provider rather than from assay-based typing. Overall results and qualifications from the work: Clinical and demographic metadata were provided uncurated, with the amount varying by source and participant.

Whole blood was collected in K2EDTA tubes by collaborating institutions according to the institutions' own protocols. Collaborator samples were shipped for TCRbeta analysis as frozen whole blood, isolated PBMCs, or DNA extracted from either sample type. TCRbeta CDR3 regions were amplified from genomic DNA by means of the immunoSEQ Assay, a bias-controlled multiplex PCR. Turning to the authors' computational methods: Nucleated cell counts per sample were estimated from amplification of reference gene primers within the assay. Sequence reads were collapsed and filtered to measure the absolute abundance of every unique TCRbeta CDR3 rearrangement. For each sample, productive Simpson clonality was calculated by taking the square root of Simpson's diversity index across productive rearrangements. TCRdb carries this immuneACCESS record with in-frame sequences only. Its versions omit some clonotypes, under half of them owing to an unresolved V gene in the studies checked, with the rest unexplained. V and J calls and clone size are those listed in that table; D and trimming were worked out from the DNA. The sample yields around 35,000 clones; around 90% were counted once. Clones ranked in the top ten supply about 65% of the sample.

Points on this clone: The antigen this receptor binds is unknown. Per-base quality was not reported, and no clone a single base away is much larger than it.

The specimen was peripheral blood. This receptor was identified in a man in his sixties or seventies with acute or convalescent COVID-19.

The sequenced DNA: TGCGCCAGCAGCCCCGGGACTCTAGATCGCTACGAGCAGTACTTC. This encodes CASSPGTLDRYEQYF. The rearranged chain carries TRBV5-1 and TRBJ2-7, with TRBD2 as a weak D call on 6 bases. A distance of 17 bases separates the germline ends of V and J, which lose 4 bases and 3 bases respectively. The CDR3 starts with the cysteine, ends with the phenylalanine, and has 15 residues. CDR3 DNA is the only sequence kept; it has 45 bases, read in frame from the first base. Per the germline V gene, SGHRS is the CDR1 and YFSETQ is the CDR2.